This T cell receptor beta chain was identified during a study of blood T cell repertoires in COVID-19. Study overall: Samples representing acute and convalescent COVID-19 were sourced from the United States, Italy and Spain. T cells, B-cell-depleted T cells, or PBMCs supplied cDNA or gDNA.

Here immunoSEQ multiplex PCR was the method, and the copy in TCRdb shows in-frame clones only, minus some. The table lists about 370,000 clones, more than 80% of them singletons. The CDR3 contains 13 residues. CDR1 MNHEY and CDR2 SMNVEV come from the germline V gene (reference sequence). V gave up 3 bases and J gave up 8 bases, with 10 bases separating them. The sequenced material came from PBMCs or T cells enriched from blood (not recorded which). The chain employs TRBV27 and TRBJ1-4, with D tentatively TRBD1 (6 bases). The source of this sequence is a man between 18 and 29 years old who had recovered from COVID-19. The CDR3 DNA is TGTGCCAGCAGTTTCAGGGGTACGGAAAAACTGTTTTTT. This sequence encodes CASSFRGTEKLFF. The full variable domain, completed using reference TRBV27 and TRBJ1-4, is EAQVTQNPRYLITVTGKKLTVTCSQNMNHEYMSWYRQDPGLGLRQIYYSMNVEVTDKGDVPEGYKVSRKEKRNFPLILESPSPNQTSLYFCASSFRGTEKLFFGSGTQLSVL.